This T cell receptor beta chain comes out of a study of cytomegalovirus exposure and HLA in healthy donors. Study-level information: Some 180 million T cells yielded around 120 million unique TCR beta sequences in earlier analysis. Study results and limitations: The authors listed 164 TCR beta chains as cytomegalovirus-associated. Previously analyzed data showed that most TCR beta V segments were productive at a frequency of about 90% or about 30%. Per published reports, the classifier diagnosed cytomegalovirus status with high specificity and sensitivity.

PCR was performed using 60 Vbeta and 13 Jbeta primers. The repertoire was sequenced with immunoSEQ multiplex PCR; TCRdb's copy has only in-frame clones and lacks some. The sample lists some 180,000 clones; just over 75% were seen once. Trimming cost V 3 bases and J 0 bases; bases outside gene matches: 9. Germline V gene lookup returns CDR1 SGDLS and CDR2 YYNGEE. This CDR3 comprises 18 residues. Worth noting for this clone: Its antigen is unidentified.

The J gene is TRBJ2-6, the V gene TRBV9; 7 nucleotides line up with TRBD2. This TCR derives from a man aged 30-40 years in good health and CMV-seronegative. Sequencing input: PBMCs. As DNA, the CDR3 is TGTGCCAGCAGCGCAAACCTAGCGGTAAGCTCTGGGGCCAACGTCCTGACTTTC. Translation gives CASSANLAVSSGANVLTF.